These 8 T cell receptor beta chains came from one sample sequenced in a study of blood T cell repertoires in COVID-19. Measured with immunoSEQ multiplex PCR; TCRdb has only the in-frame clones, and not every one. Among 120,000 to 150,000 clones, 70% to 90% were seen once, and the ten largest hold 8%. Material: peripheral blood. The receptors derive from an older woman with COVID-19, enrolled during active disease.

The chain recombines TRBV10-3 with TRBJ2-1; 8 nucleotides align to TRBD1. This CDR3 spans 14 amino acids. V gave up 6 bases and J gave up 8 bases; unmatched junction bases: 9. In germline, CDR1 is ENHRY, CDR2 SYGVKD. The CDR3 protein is CAIRDRDRRYEQFF. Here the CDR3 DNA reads TGTGCCATCAGGGACCGGGACAGGAGGTATGAGCAGTTCTTC.

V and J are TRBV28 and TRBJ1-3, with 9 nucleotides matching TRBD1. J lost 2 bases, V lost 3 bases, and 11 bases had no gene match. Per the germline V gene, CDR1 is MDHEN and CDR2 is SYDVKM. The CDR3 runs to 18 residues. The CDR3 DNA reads TGTGCCAGCAGTTTTCTGTCTTACAGGGGGCAGGCTGGAAACACCATATATTTT. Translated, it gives CASSFLSYRGQAGNTIYF. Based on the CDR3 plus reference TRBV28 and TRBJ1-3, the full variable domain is DVKVTQSSRYLVKRTGEKVFLECVQDMDHENMFWYRQDPGLGLRLIYFSYDVKMKEKGDIPEGYSVSREKKERFSLILESASTNQTSMYLCASSFLSYRGQAGNTIYFGEGSWLTVV.

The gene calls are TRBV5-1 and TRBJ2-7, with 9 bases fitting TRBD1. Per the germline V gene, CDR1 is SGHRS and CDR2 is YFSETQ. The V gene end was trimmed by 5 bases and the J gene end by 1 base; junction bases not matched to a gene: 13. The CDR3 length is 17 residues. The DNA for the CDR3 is TGCGCCAGCAGTGGGGGGCTCGGGACAGGGACATCCTACGAGCAGTACTTC. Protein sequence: CASSGGLGTGTSYEQYF.

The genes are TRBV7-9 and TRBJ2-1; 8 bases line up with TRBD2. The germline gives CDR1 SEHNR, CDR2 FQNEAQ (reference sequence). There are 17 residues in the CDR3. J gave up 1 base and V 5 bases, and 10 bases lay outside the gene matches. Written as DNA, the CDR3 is TGTGCCAGCAGCCCGCGGGGGGCGGGGGCTTCCTACAATGAGCAGTTCTTC. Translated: CASSPRGAGASYNEQFF.

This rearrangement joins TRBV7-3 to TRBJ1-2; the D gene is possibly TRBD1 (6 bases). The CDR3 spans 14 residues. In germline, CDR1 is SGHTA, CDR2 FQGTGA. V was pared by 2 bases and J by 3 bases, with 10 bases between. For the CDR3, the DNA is TGTGCCAGCAGCTTAGGGCAGGGGCACTATGGCTACACCTTC. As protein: CASSLGQGHYGYTF.

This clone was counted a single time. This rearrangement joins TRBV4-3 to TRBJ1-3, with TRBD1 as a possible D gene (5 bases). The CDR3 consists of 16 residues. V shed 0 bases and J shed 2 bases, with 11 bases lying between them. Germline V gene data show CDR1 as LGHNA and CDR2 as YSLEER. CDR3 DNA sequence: TGCGCCAGCAGCCAAGATCTGCCAGGGACTGGAAACACCATATATTTT. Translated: CASSQDLPGTGNTIYF.

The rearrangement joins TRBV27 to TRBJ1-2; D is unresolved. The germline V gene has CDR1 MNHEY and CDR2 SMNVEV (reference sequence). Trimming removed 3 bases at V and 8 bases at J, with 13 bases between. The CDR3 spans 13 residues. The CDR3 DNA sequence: TGTGCCAGCAGTTTGAAAGACTCGTTCGGCTACACCTTC. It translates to CASSLKDSFGYTF.

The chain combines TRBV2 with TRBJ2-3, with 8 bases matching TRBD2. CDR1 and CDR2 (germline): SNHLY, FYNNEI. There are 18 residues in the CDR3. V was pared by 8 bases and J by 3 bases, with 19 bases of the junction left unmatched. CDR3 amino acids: CASSLPPGGPFTTDTQYF. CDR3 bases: TGTGCCAGCTCCCTCCCACCGGGGGGGCCCTTTACGACAGATACGCAGTATTTT.